What follows describes a single T cell receptor (beta chain). The repertoire was sequenced with immunoSEQ multiplex PCR; TCRdb's copy has only in-frame clones and lacks some. Altogether roughly 80,000 clones are present, around 78% being singletons, with the ten largest covering 0.75% to 0.85%. Peripheral blood came from all dose cohorts at three timepoints. This specimen belongs to a study of OX40 agonist ivuxolimab in advanced cancers. V dropped 4 bases and J dropped 2; count of bases not matched to a gene: 10. The CDR3 loop spans 16 amino acids. From germline, CDR1 is SGHDN and CDR2 FVKESK. The chain joins TRBV14 to TRBJ2-5; TRBD1 agrees at 7 bases. This clonotype was obtained from an adult with an advanced solid tumor such as melanoma, head and neck, liver or kidney cancer. Sequencing used CD4+ or CD8+ T cells sorted from blood, obtained in a trial of the OX40 agonist ivuxolimab. The CDR3 region has the DNA TGTGCCAGCAGCCCGAAGGACAGGATGGGACAAGAGACCCAGTACTTC. Residues: CASSPKDRMGQETQYF.